Listed here are 21 T cell receptor beta chains from one sample, sequenced in a study of cytomegalovirus exposure and HLA in healthy donors. Produced via immunoSEQ multiplex PCR; TCRdb's table is partial and in-frame only. The sample lists more than 80,000 clones, 90% to 97% occurring once. Sequenced material: PBMCs. All receptors come from a woman under 30 in good health and CMV-seronegative.

This chain uses TRBV11-2 with TRBJ1-2; the D is unclear. Trimming took off 0 bases at V and 4 bases at J, with 6 bases between the two ends. From germline, CDR1 is SGHAT and CDR2 FQNNGV. This CDR3 has 13 amino acids. The DNA of the CDR3 is TGTGCCAGCAGCTTAGATCTCAGCTATGGCTACACCTTC. This encodes CASSLDLSYGYTF.

The genes are TRBV13 and TRBJ2-1; a weak D match, TRBD2 (5 bases). The germline V and J ends were trimmed by 5 bases and 3 bases, with 14 bases remaining between them. The germline V gene encodes CDR1 PRHDT and CDR2 FYEKMQ (reference sequence). The CDR3 consists of 15 residues. The chain's CDR3 is CASSTKNRDYNEQFF. CDR3 sequence (DNA): TGTGCCAGCAGCACCAAAAACCGGGACTACAATGAGCAGTTCTTC. The whole variable domain, remainder taken from reference TRBV13 and TRBJ2-1, is AAGVIQSPRHLIKEKRETATLKCYPIPRHDTVYWYQQGPGQDPQFLISFYEKMQSDKGSIPDRFSAQQFSDYHSELNMSSLELGDSALYFCASSTKNRDYNEQFFGPGTRLTVL.

V usage is TRBV5-4 and J usage is TRBJ2-1; 7 bases agree with TRBD1. The V and J ends lost 0 bases and 9 bases, in that order; junction bases with no gene match: 9. Germline values: CDR1 SGHNT, CDR2 YYREEE (reference sequence). This CDR3 spans 15 amino acids. The CDR3 is CASSLGTGSIPEQFF. The CDR3 bases are TGTGCCAGCAGCTTGGGGACAGGTTCGATTCCTGAGCAGTTCTTC.

V and J are TRBV15 and TRBJ2-3; D is ambiguous. The V gene lost 8 bases and the J gene lost 1 base, with 7 bases spanning the gap. The CDR3 totals 12 residues. Per germline, CDR1 LNHNV and CDR2 YYDKDF (reference sequence). CDR3 DNA sequence: TGTGCCACCTCACAGCGCACAGATACGCAGTATTTT. Translation: CATSQRTDTQYF.

The rearrangement joins TRBV6-1 to TRBJ1-4; D gene unclear. V dropped 2 bases and J dropped 6 bases, with 7 bases sitting between them. CDR1 and CDR2 from the germline V gene are MNHNS and SASEGT. This CDR3 is 13 amino acids long. The CDR3 bases are TGTGCCAGCAGTGAATCCTATGATGAAAAACTGTTTTTT. Translating gives CASSESYDEKLFF.

The chain couples TRBV5-6 to TRBJ2-5; 13 positions match TRBD2. Germline CDR1 is SGHDT and CDR2 is YYEEEE. The CDR3 has 16 residues. Trimming removed 0 bases from V and 7 bases from J; junction bases left unmatched: 6. The DNA of the CDR3 is TGTGCCAGCAGCTTGGTGGGACTAGCGGGATTGGGGACCCAGTACTTC. Encoded protein: CASSLVGLAGLGTQYF.

The chain links TRBV7-9 to TRBJ1-2, with D possibly matching TRBD1 (6 bases). Germline CDR1 is SEHNR and CDR2 is FQNEAQ (reference sequence). This CDR3 spans 11 amino acids. Trimming shortened V by 6 bases and J by 14 bases, and 16 bases separated the two germline ends. CDR3 in DNA: TGTGCCAGCAGTTACAGGGACAATTTGACCTTC. Protein: CASSYRDNLTF.

The chain couples TRBV25-1 to TRBJ2-1, with D uncertain. The CDR3 covers 14 residues. V lost 0 bases and J 5 bases, leaving 8 bases between the germline ends. Germline V gene lookup returns CDR1 MGHDK and CDR2 SYGVNS. The CDR3 protein is CASSEYRYHNEQFF. In DNA, the CDR3 is TGTGCCAGCAGTGAATATAGATACCACAATGAGCAGTTCTTC.

The chain links TRBV6-5 to TRBJ2-7; 7 bases line up with TRBD1. Germline values: CDR1 MNHEY, CDR2 SVGAGI. V dropped 0 bases and J dropped 11; count of bases not matched to a gene: 7. The CDR3 sequence is 13 residues long. For the CDR3, the DNA is TGTGCCAGCAGTTACTCGAGTAGGGGGCCGGAGTACTTC. Its translation is CASSYSSRGPEYF.

The rearrangement links TRBV19 to TRBJ2-2; 9 bases agree with TRBD2. The CDR3 is 17 residues long. V lost 7 bases to trimming and J lost 6 bases; unmatched junction nucleotides: 15. Germline assignment: CDR1 LNHDA and CDR2 SQIVND (reference sequence). This chain's CDR3 is CASTPPLVAGEAGELFF. CDR3 in DNA: TGTGCCAGTACTCCGCCTTTGGTAGCGGGAGAGGCCGGGGAGCTGTTTTTT.

In this sample, this clone turned up once. The chain is built from TRBV27 and TRBJ1-1; 9 positions match TRBD1. Germline loops: CDR1 MNHEY, CDR2 SMNVEV (reference sequence). V shed 6 bases, J shed 0 bases, and the junction held 8 bases outside the gene matches. This CDR3 contains 16 residues. CDR3 loop: CASSKPGQGMNTEAFF. The CDR3 region has the DNA TGTGCCAGCAGCAAACCGGGACAGGGCATGAACACTGAAGCTTTCTTT.

The rearrangement uses TRBV11-3 and TRBJ2-2, with 11 bases aligning to TRBD1. The V gene end was trimmed by 4 bases and the J gene end by 7 bases; junction bases not matched to a gene: 8. The CDR3 loop spans 16 amino acids. Germline lookup yields CDR1 SGHNT and CDR2 YENEEA. The CDR3 nucleotides are TGTGCCAGCAGCTCAGTGGACAGGGGGCAGGTCGGGGAGCTGTTTTTT. Its translation is CASSSVDRGQVGELFF. Looking up the rest from reference TRBV11-3 and TRBJ2-2 gives the full variable domain: EAGVVQSPRYKIIEKKQPVAFWCNPISGHNTLYWYLQNLGQGPELLIRYENEEAVDDSQLPKDRFSAERLKGVDSTLKIQPAELGDSAVYLCASSSVDRGQVGELFFGEGSRLTVL.

This clone was observed a single time. The chain combines TRBV6-1 with TRBJ2-7, with TRBD2 matching over 11 bases. J lost 7 bases, V lost 6 bases, and 5 bases had no gene match. From germline, CDR1 is MNHNS and CDR2 SASEGT. This CDR3 contains 13 residues. CDR3 sequence (DNA): TGTGCCAGCAGCCTAGCGGGAGGTAATGAGCAGTACTTC. This codes for CASSLAGGNEQYF.

The chain has TRBV19 and TRBJ1-5, with a weak D call TRBD1 (5 bases). Germline lookup yields CDR1 LNHDA and CDR2 SQIVND (reference sequence). CDR3 size: 17 residues. V gave up 5 bases and J gave up 5 bases, with 22 bases separating them. In DNA form, the CDR3 reads TGTGCCAGTAGTTACCGCAAACAGGCAGTTCACCATCAGCCCCAGCATTTT. Its translation is CASSYRKQAVHHQPQHF.

J is TRBJ1-2 and V is TRBV7-4, with 9 nucleotides matching TRBD1. The CDR3 is made up of 15 amino acids. The germline V gene encodes CDR1 SGHVT and CDR2 SQSDAQ. Trimming cost V 0 bases and J 7 bases; bases outside gene matches: 6. The CDR3 nucleotides read TGTGCCAGCAGCTTAGCGGGACAGGGCTCGAGTGGCTACACCTTC. This translates into CASSLAGQGSSGYTF.

V and J are TRBV5-5 and TRBJ1-5; weak D call: TRBD1 (6 bases). The CDR3 spans 17 residues. CDR1 is SGHKS, CDR2 YYEKEE, per germline (reference sequence). The V and J ends lost 4 bases and 1 base respectively, with 18 bases between them. The CDR3 DNA follows: TGTGCCAGCAGCCCCACGGGGAGGGGGGGAAGCAATCAGCCCCAGCATTTT. It yields the protein CASSPTGRGGSNQPQHF.

The gene calls are TRBV7-8 and TRBJ1-2; 7 nucleotides match TRBD1. Germline V gives CDR1 SGHVS, CDR2 FQNEAQ. CDR3 size: 13 residues. V trimming: 5 bases; J trimming: 6 bases; junction bases outside the gene matches: 6. The CDR3 reads CASSARTGHGYTF. Written as DNA, the CDR3 is TGTGCCAGCAGCGCACGGACAGGCCATGGCTACACCTTC.

J is TRBJ2-4 and V is TRBV6-6; TRBD2 matches 7 bases. This CDR3 has 15 amino acids. Trimming removed 8 bases from V and 7 bases from J; junction bases left unmatched: 14. Germline CDR1 MNHNY, CDR2 SVGAGI (reference sequence). CDR3 in DNA: TGTGCCAGCGGGGAGGGAGACAATAATGTGAACATTCAGTACTTC. This codes for CASGEGDNNVNIQYF.

The rearrangement uses TRBV10-2 and TRBJ2-1, with 10 bases lining up with TRBD2. This CDR3 has 16 amino acids. Germline lookup yields CDR1 WSHSY and CDR2 SAAADI. V dropped 6 bases and J dropped 5; count of bases not matched to a gene: 10. The DNA of the CDR3 is TGCGCCAGCAGGGGACTAGCGAGCAGATTAGACAATGAGCAGTTCTTC. This gives the protein CASRGLASRLDNEQFF.

V usage is TRBV27 and J usage is TRBJ1-4; no definite D call. With 0 bases removed from V and 16 bases from J, the gap between germline ends came to 15 bases. CDR1 and CDR2 (germline): MNHEY, SMNVEV (reference sequence). The CDR3 has 13 amino acids. The CDR3 loop is CASSLSRGIFEFF. In DNA form, the CDR3 reads TGTGCCAGCAGTTTATCCCGCGGGATATTCGAGTTTTTT. The whole variable domain, remainder taken from reference TRBV27 and TRBJ1-4, is EAQVTQNPRYLITVTGKKLTVTCSQNMNHEYMSWYRQDPGLGLRQIYYSMNVEVTDKGDVPEGYKVSRKEKRNFPLILESPSPNQTSLYFCASSLSRGIFEFFGSGTQLSVL.

The V gene is TRBV21-1, the J gene TRBJ1-4; the table's TRBD1 call for D was not verified on the DNA. TRBV21-1 is deemed a pseudogene. The CDR3 runs 16 residues. The chain's CDR3 is CASSKVSPRQDEKLFF. CDR3 nucleotide sequence: TGTGCCAGCAGCAAAGTGAGTCCCCGGCAGGATGAAAAACTGTTTTTT.